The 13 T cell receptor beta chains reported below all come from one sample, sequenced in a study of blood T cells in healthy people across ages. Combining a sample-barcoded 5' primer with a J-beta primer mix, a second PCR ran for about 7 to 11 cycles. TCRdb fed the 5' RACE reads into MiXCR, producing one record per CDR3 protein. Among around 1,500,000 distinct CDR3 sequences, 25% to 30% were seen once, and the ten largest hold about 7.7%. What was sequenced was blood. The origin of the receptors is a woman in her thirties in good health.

The chain's CDR3 is CSASSASGAGEQYF. In nucleotides, the CDR3 is TGCAGTGCTAGTAGCGCTAGCGGGGCGGGTGAGCAGTACTTC. This sequence joins TRBV20-1 and TRBJ2-7; 9 bases align to TRBD2. The J segment lost 7 bases and the V segment lost 3 bases, leaving 10 bases of the junction unmatched. Germline values: CDR1 DFQATT, CDR2 SNEGSKA (reference sequence). The CDR3 is 14 amino acids.

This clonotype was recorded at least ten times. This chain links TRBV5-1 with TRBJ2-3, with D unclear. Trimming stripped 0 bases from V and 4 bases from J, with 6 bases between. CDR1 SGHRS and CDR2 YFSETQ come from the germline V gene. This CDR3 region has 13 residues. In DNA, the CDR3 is TGCGCCAGCAGCTTGGGAAAATCAGATACGCAGTATTTT. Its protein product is CASSLGKSDTQYF.

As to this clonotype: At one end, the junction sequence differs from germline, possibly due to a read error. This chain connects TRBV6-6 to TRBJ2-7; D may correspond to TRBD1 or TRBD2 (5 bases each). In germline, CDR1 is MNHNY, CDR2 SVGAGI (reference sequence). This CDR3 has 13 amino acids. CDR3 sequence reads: CASSCGQGNEQYF. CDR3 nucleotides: TGCGCCAGCAGTTGCGGGCAGGGCAACGAGCAGTACTTC.

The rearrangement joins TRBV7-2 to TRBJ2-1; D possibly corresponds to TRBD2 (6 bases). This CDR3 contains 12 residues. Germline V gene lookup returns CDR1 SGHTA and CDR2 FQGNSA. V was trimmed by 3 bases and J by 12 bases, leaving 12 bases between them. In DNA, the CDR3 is TGTGCCAGCAGCTTCGACACCGGGGGGCAGTTCTTC. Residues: CASSFDTGGQFF.

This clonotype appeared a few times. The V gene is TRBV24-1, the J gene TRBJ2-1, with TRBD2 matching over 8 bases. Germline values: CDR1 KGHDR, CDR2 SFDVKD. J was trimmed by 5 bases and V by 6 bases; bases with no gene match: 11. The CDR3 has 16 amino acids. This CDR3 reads CATSSGRVSMDNEQFF. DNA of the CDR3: TGTGCCACCAGTAGCGGGAGAGTAAGTATGGACAATGAGCAGTTCTTC.

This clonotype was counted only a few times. The CDR3 sequence: CASSSGDVQPQHF. The CDR3 bases are TGTGCCAGCAGTTCTGGAGACGTCCAGCCCCAGCATTTT. The chain recombines TRBV6-6 with TRBJ1-5; D is ambiguous. V gave up 4 bases and J gave up 7 bases, with 11 bases separating them. The CDR3 consists of 13 residues. Germline loops: CDR1 MNHNY, CDR2 SVGAGI (reference sequence).

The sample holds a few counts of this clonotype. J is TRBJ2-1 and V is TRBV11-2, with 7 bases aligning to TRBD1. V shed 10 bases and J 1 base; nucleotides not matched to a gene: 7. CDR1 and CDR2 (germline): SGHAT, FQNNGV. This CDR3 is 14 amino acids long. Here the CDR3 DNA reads TGTGCCACTCAGAAGGGGGCGTCCTACAATGAGCAGTTCTTC. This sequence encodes CATQKGASYNEQFF.

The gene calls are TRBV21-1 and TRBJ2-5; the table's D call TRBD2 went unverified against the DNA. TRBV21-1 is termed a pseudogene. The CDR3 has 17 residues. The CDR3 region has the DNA TGTGCCAGCAGCCGGAGAACGTCGGCGGGACGAGAAGAGACCCAGTACTTC. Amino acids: CASSRRTSAGREETQYF.

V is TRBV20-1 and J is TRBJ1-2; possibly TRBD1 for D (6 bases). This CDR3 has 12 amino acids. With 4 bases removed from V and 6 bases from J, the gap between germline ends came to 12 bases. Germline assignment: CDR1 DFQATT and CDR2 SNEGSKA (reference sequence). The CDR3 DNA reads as TGCAGTGCTAACCACAGGGATAATGGCTACACCTTC. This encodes CSANHRDNGYTF.

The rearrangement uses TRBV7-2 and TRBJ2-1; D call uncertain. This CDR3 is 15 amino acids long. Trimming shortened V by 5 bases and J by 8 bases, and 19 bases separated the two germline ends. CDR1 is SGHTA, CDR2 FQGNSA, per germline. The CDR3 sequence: CASSLNPTQAHEQFF. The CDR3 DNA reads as TGTGCCAGCAGCCTCAACCCCACTCAGGCCCATGAGCAGTTCTTC. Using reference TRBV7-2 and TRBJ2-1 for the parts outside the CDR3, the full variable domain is GAGVSQSPSNKVTEKGKDVELRCDPISGHTALYWYRQSLGQGLEFLIYFQGNSAPDKSGLPSDRFSAERTGGSVSTLTIQRTQQEDSAVYLCASSLNPTQAHEQFFGPGTRLTVL.

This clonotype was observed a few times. The CDR3 DNA sequence: TGTGCCAGCAGTTACCGTGGAGCGGGAGGTACCTACAATGAGCAGTTCTTC. This encodes CASSYRGAGGTYNEQFF. This chain links TRBV6-2 or TRBV6-3 with TRBJ2-1, with 9 bases that match TRBD2. Germline V gene lookup returns CDR1 MNHEY and CDR2 SVGEGT. This CDR3 comprises 17 residues. The ends lost 2 bases at V and 2 bases at J; junction bases unmatched: 7.

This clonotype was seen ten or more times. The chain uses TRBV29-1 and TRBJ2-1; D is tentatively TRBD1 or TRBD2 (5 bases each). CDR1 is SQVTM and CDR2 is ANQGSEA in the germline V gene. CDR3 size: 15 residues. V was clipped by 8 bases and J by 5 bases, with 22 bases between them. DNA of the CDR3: TGCAGCTTTGGGACGGACAACACTAACCACAATGAGCAGTTCTTC. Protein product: CSFGTDNTNHNEQFF.

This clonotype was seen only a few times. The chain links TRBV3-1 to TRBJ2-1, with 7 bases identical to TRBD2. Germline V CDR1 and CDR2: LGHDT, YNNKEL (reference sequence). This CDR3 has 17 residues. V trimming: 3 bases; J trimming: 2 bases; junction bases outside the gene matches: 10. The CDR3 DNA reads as TGTGCCAGCAGCCAGCGAAGCGGGGCTGCGACCTACAATGAGCAGTTCTTC. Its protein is CASSQRSGAATYNEQFF.